The sequence of this T cell receptor beta chain was determined in a study of blood T cell repertoires in COVID-19. Study information: Whether acute or convalescent, the COVID-19 samples came from the United States, Italy and Spain. T cells, B-cell-depleted T cells, or PBMCs provided the cDNA or gDNA that served as material.

Original data processing: Amplifying reference gene primers gave estimates of nucleated cell counts. Method: immunoSEQ multiplex PCR; TCRdb's copy keeps in-frame clones and lacks some. V and J calls plus clone size are reproduced from that table; the DNA served to infer D and trimming. The sample lists more than 65,000 clones, about 90% occurring once. Between the trimmed V and J ends, which lost 5 bases and 3 bases, there was a span of 11 bases. The CDR3 sequence is 14 residues long. Germline V gene lookup returns CDR1 SGHRS and CDR2 YFSETQ. The rearrangement uses TRBV5-1 and TRBJ2-2; weak D call: TRBD1 (5 bases). The TCR comes from a human donor in a cohort sampled during active COVID-19. Sequenced material: peripheral blood. CDR3 bases: TGCGCCAGCAGTAGGGGATTAGACACCGGGGAGCTGTTTTTT. Residues: CASSRGLDTGELFF.